These T cell receptor beta chains were read from a single sample in a study of OX40 agonist ivuxolimab in advanced cancers. The assay was immunoSEQ multiplex PCR, and TCRdb's table has in-frame clones only and misses some. The sample records about 62,000 clones, roughly nine tenths being singletons. The specimen was CD4+ or CD8+ T cells sorted from blood, collected in a trial of the OX40 agonist ivuxolimab. These receptor sequences come from an adult with an advanced solid tumor such as melanoma, head and neck, liver or kidney cancer. Both conserved end residues are trimmed from each CDR3.

>TRBV11-2|TRBJ2-7
ASSLAGGDYEQY
>TRBV6-1|TRBJ1-1
ASSRDGNTEAF
>TRBV6-1|TRBJ1-5
ASSDGQGNQPQH
>TRBV5-1|TRBJ2-3
ASSASVAGTDTQY
>TRBV30|TRBJ2-3
AFGLAGDGTQY
>TRBV20-1|TRBJ2-7
SARRDYEQY
>TRBV6-1|TRBJ2-1
ASSSPGLGSEQF
>TRBV6-5|TRBJ2-7
ASARGQGSRHEQY
>TRBV11-2|TRBJ2-7
ASTRTGTSREQY
>TRBV19|TRBJ1-5
ASSMQRGPQH
>TRBV6-5|TRBJ2-3
ASSYRLAGNTQY
>TRBV30|TRBJ2-3
ASREQTTDTQY
>TRBV6-5|TRBJ1-4
ASRREKLF
>TRBV19|TRBJ1-1
ASSMLGREAF
>TRBV9|TRBJ2-1
ASSVRTSGADEQF
>TRBV7-2|TRBJ2-7
ASSNTGLAGGWVGEQY
>TRBV6-1|TRBJ2-7
ASSEQGDEQY
>TRBV10-2|TRBJ1-2
ASSDLPGGNYGYT
>TRBV19|TRBJ1-5
ASSTPGTAEIDQPQH
>TRBV5-8|TRBJ2-7
ASSPAYSGRAYEQY
>TRBV11-2|TRBJ1-3
ASSLEAASGNTIY
>TRBV6-5|TRBJ1-5
ASIGQYNQPQH
>TRBV7-6|TRBJ1-1
ASSLRGQGGTNTEAF
>TRBV6-5|TRBJ1-5
ASSYSGIGQPQH
>TRBV19|TRBJ2-7
ASSTASYEQY
>TRBV10-2|TRBJ1-4
ASSGTGSEKLF
>TRBV7-2|TRBJ2-3
ASGGVGDTQY
>TRBV5-4|TRBJ2-7
ASSSLAGGYEQY
>TRBV7-9|TRBJ2-5
ASSSMDSQETQY
>TRBV7-3|TRBJ2-1
ASSPRAGGRNEQF
>TRBV5-4|TRBJ2-1
AASGGSRDEQF
>TRBV11-2|TRBJ2-5
ASSLGIQETQY
>TRBV5-1|TRBJ2-7
ASSLVQGSSYEQY
>TRBV19|TRBJ2-7
ASSDRGGLYEQY
>TRBV19|TRBJ1-2
ASSIDRVLNYGYT
>TRBV5-1|TRBJ2-1
ASSLATPDYNEQF
>TRBV30|TRBJ2-1
AWSVALAGNNEQF
>TRBV25-1|TRBJ1-1
ASSDDKGNTEAF
>TRBV27|TRBJ2-7
ASTKTAVSGGYEQY
>TRBV6-6|TRBJ2-2
ASNSGTGGGGGELF
>TRBV6-5|TRBJ1-1
ASSYSAGWTEAF
>TRBV6-1|TRBJ2-2
ASISGGAYGGELF
>TRBV6-6|TRBJ1-5
ASSYSPGQPQH
>TRBV5-1|TRBJ1-1
ASSLMTEGNTEAF
>TRBV6-5|TRBJ1-2
ASSFGTGNYGYT
>TRBV7-2|TRBJ2-7
ASSQQGGRISYEQY
>TRBV7-3|TRBJ2-3
ASSLHLAGDTQY
>TRBV11-2|TRBJ2-1
ASSLVLAGHEQF
>TRBV4-1|TRBJ2-5
ASSQEGTSGGRETQY
>TRBV7-2|TRBJ1-4
ASSLDPPHSAWGEKLF
>TRBV6-5|TRBJ2-7
ASSYPTQGHNYEQY
>TRBV10-3|TRBJ2-1
AISGAFRDRDNEQF
>TRBV12-5|TRBJ2-1
ASGLRGYNEQF
>TRBV19|TRBJ1-2
ASSMGQGNYGYT
>TRBV7-9|TRBJ1-2
ASSPGGSAQNYGYT
>TRBV30|TRBJ2-7
AWSARGQGEAYEQY
>TRBV29-1|TRBJ2-1
SVGANEQF
>TRBV5-5|TRBJ1-5
ASSRSDSNQPQH
>TRBV15|TRBJ2-3
ATGEGGSTDTQY
>TRBV11-1|TRBJ2-1
ASSSRGLYSYNEQF